The rows below give T cell receptor beta chains drawn from one sample of a study of OX40 agonist ivuxolimab in advanced cancers. This table comes from immunoSEQ multiplex PCR, and its TCRdb copy is limited to in-frame clones, with some not included. The sample lists some 100,000 clones; roughly 80% were seen once. Sequenced material: CD4+ or CD8+ T cells sorted from blood, taken in a trial of the OX40 agonist ivuxolimab. These receptors all stem from an adult with an advanced solid tumor such as melanoma, head and neck, liver or kidney cancer. CDR3s include the opening cysteine and the closing phenylalanine or tryptophan. A D gene is named only where the DNA matches it firmly. Clone size is given for some rows only: seen once, a few or many times, or a class if the clone is expanded.

abundance: NA
len: 12
j_gene: TRBJ1-2
v_gene: TRBV5-8
d_gene: NA
CDR3aa: CASSQQSYGYTF
CDR3nt: TGTGCCAGCAGCCAACAGTCCTATGGCTACACCTTC

abundance: NA
len: 17
j_gene: TRBJ2-3
v_gene: TRBV6-4
d_gene: NA
CDR3aa: CASSDGRRLPSTDTQYF
CDR3nt: TGTGCCAGCAGTGACGGGAGGCGCCTCCCCTCCACAGATACGCAGTATTTT

abundance: NA
len: 19
j_gene: TRBJ1-3
v_gene: TRBV5-1
d_gene: TRBD1
CDR3aa: CASSLLGQGGDSSGNTIYF
CDR3nt: TGCGCCAGCAGCTTGCTGGGACAGGGGGGAGACTCCTCTGGAAACACCATATATTTT

abundance: NA
len: 11
j_gene: TRBJ2-7
v_gene: TRBV5-1
d_gene: NA
CDR3aa: CASSFGYEQYF
CDR3nt: TGCGCCAGCAGCTTCGGCTACGAGCAGTACTTC

abundance: NA
len: 17
j_gene: TRBJ2-3
v_gene: TRBV27
d_gene: TRBD1
CDR3aa: CASSPTPGGGGTDTQYF
CDR3nt: TGTGCCAGCAGTCCGACTCCAGGGGGTGGTGGCACAGATACGCAGTATTTT

abundance: NA
len: 17
j_gene: TRBJ1-6
v_gene: TRBV5-1
d_gene: NA
CDR3aa: CASSLGPTGDGNSPLHF
CDR3nt: TGCGCCAGCAGCTTGGGCCCAACGGGGGACGGCAATTCACCCCTCCACTTT

abundance: NA
len: 13
j_gene: TRBJ1-2
v_gene: TRBV5-4
d_gene: NA
CDR3aa: CASSGGQSYGYTF
CDR3nt: TGTGCCAGCAGCGGGGGGCAGAGCTATGGCTACACCTTC

abundance: NA
len: 15
j_gene: TRBJ2-2
v_gene: TRBV4-2
d_gene: NA
CDR3aa: CASSQDFTTGGELFF
CDR3nt: TGTGCCAGCAGCCAGGACTTTACTACCGGGGGGGAGCTGTTTTTT

abundance: many
len: 14
j_gene: TRBJ1-5
v_gene: TRBV19
d_gene: NA
CDR3aa: CASSPGHQGQPQHF
CDR3nt: TGTGCCAGTAGTCCCGGCCACCAAGGCCAGCCCCAGCATTTT

abundance: NA
len: 14
j_gene: TRBJ1-4
v_gene: TRBV5-5
d_gene: NA
CDR3aa: CASSWGGPNEKLFF
CDR3nt: TGTGCCAGCAGCTGGGGCGGACCTAATGAAAAACTGTTTTTT

abundance: NA
len: 13
j_gene: TRBJ1-2
v_gene: TRBV6-5
d_gene: NA
CDR3aa: CASRLDRKGGYTF
CDR3nt: TGTGCCAGCAGACTCGACAGGAAGGGTGGCTACACCTTC

abundance: few
len: 16
j_gene: TRBJ1-5
v_gene: TRBV7-2
d_gene: TRBD1
CDR3aa: CASSARTGQGNQPQHF
CDR3nt: TGTGCCAGCAGCGCCAGGACAGGTCAAGGCAATCAGCCCCAGCATTTT

abundance: NA
len: 16
j_gene: TRBJ1-4
v_gene: TRBV14
d_gene: NA
CDR3aa: CASSHTTGQSNEKLFF
CDR3nt: TGTGCCAGCAGCCACACTACAGGGCAGTCTAATGAAAAACTGTTTTTT

abundance: NA
len: 15
j_gene: TRBJ1-2
v_gene: TRBV5-1
d_gene: TRBD1
CDR3aa: CASSLGQGATHGYTF
CDR3nt: TGCGCCAGCAGCTTAGGACAGGGGGCTACTCATGGCTACACCTTC

abundance: NA
len: 13
j_gene: TRBJ2-5
v_gene: TRBV7-3
d_gene: NA
CDR3aa: CASSGHKDGTQYF
CDR3nt: TGTGCCAGCAGCGGCCACAAGGACGGGACCCAGTACTTC

abundance: NA
len: 15
j_gene: TRBJ1-3
v_gene: TRBV27
d_gene: NA
CDR3aa: CASSLSWTAGNTIYF
CDR3nt: TGTGCCAGCAGTTTATCCTGGACAGCTGGAAACACCATATATTTT

abundance: NA
len: 14
j_gene: TRBJ1-2
v_gene: TRBV6-5
d_gene: NA
CDR3aa: CASSYSGETYGYTF
CDR3nt: TGTGCCAGCAGTTACTCGGGGGAGACTTATGGCTACACCTTC

abundance: NA
len: 15
j_gene: TRBJ2-5
v_gene: TRBV4-3
d_gene: NA
CDR3aa: CASSQQGQLQETQYF
CDR3nt: TGCGCCAGCAGCCAACAGGGACAACTCCAAGAGACCCAGTACTTC

abundance: NA
len: 16
j_gene: TRBJ2-1
v_gene: TRBV5-4
d_gene: TRBD2
CDR3aa: CASSPPQRGGFGEQFF
CDR3nt: TGTGCCAGCAGCCCCCCTCAGCGGGGGGGCTTTGGTGAGCAGTTCTTC

abundance: NA
len: 15
j_gene: TRBJ2-3
v_gene: TRBV5-1
d_gene: NA
CDR3aa: CASSLMGRVADTQYF
CDR3nt: TGCGCCAGCAGCTTGATGGGCCGGGTAGCAGATACGCAGTATTTT

abundance: NA
len: 15
j_gene: TRBJ2-5
v_gene: TRBV28
d_gene: NA
CDR3aa: CASSRRARYQETQYF
CDR3nt: TGTGCCAGCAGTCGCCGGGCCAGGTACCAAGAGACCCAGTACTTC

abundance: NA
len: 17
j_gene: TRBJ2-1
v_gene: TRBV18
d_gene: TRBD2
CDR3aa: CASSGTSLGAGGSEQFF
CDR3nt: TGTGCCAGCTCAGGGACTAGCCTCGGAGCGGGTGGGAGTGAGCAGTTCTTC

abundance: NA
len: 10
j_gene: TRBJ2-5
v_gene: TRBV7-9
d_gene: NA
CDR3aa: CASSRETQYF
CDR3nt: TGTGCCAGCAGCCGAGAGACCCAGTACTTC

abundance: NA
len: 16
j_gene: TRBJ2-3
v_gene: TRBV2
d_gene: NA
CDR3aa: CASNSLGGLGTDTQYF
CDR3nt: TGTGCCAGCAACTCCCTGGGCGGGCTCGGCACAGATACGCAGTATTTT

abundance: NA
len: 15
j_gene: TRBJ2-7
v_gene: TRBV6-5
d_gene: NA
CDR3aa: CASSPRQRPTYEQYF
CDR3nt: TGTGCCAGCAGTCCTCGTCAGCGTCCAACCTACGAGCAGTACTTC

abundance: NA
len: 15
j_gene: TRBJ1-2
v_gene: TRBV7-7
d_gene: NA
CDR3aa: CASSLERGSAYGYTF
CDR3nt: TGTGCCAGCAGCTTAGAGAGGGGATCGGCCTATGGCTACACCTTC

abundance: NA
len: 14
j_gene: TRBJ1-5
v_gene: TRBV9
d_gene: TRBD1
CDR3aa: CASSVGQGNQPQHF
CDR3nt: TGTGCCAGCAGCGTCGGACAGGGTAATCAGCCCCAGCATTTT

abundance: NA
len: 16
j_gene: TRBJ2-1
v_gene: TRBV11-2
d_gene: NA
CDR3aa: CASSLASLVPYNEQFF
CDR3nt: TGTGCCAGCAGCTTAGCCAGCCTAGTTCCCTACAATGAGCAGTTCTTC

abundance: few
len: 17
j_gene: TRBJ2-3
v_gene: TRBV4-3
d_gene: NA
CDR3aa: CASSQFLLGSSTDTQYF
CDR3nt: TGCGCCAGCAGCCAGTTCCTATTGGGCTCTAGCACAGATACGCAGTATTTT

abundance: NA
len: 14
j_gene: TRBJ1-2
v_gene: TRBV6-6
d_gene: TRBD1
CDR3aa: CASSLPPGGYGYTF
CDR3nt: TGTGCCAGCAGCTTACCTCCAGGGGGATATGGCTACACCTTC

abundance: NA
len: 14
j_gene: TRBJ2-5
v_gene: TRBV6-5
d_gene: NA
CDR3aa: CASSYGRAAETQYF
CDR3nt: TGTGCCAGCAGTTACGGCCGGGCAGCGGAGACCCAGTACTTC

abundance: NA
len: 14
j_gene: TRBJ1-4
v_gene: TRBV18
d_gene: NA
CDR3aa: CASSDYIDGAKLFF
CDR3nt: TGTGCCAGCTCGGATTACATAGACGGCGCAAAACTGTTTTTT

abundance: NA
len: 16
j_gene: TRBJ2-2
v_gene: TRBV4-3
d_gene: NA
CDR3aa: CASSQVRGQNTGELFF
CDR3nt: TGCGCCAGCAGCCAAGTAAGGGGCCAAAACACCGGGGAGCTGTTTTTT

abundance: NA
len: 15
j_gene: TRBJ1-1
v_gene: TRBV4-2
d_gene: NA
CDR3aa: CASSRGGEGQRGAFF
CDR3nt: TGTGCCAGCAGCAGGGGCGGAGAGGGACAAAGAGGGGCTTTCTTT

abundance: NA
len: 15
j_gene: TRBJ2-7
v_gene: TRBV6-6
d_gene: TRBD2
CDR3aa: CASSPDPSGAYEQYF
CDR3nt: TGTGCCAGCAGTCCCGATCCTAGCGGGGCTTACGAGCAGTACTTC

abundance: NA
len: 13
j_gene: TRBJ1-2
v_gene: TRBV7-9
d_gene: NA
CDR3aa: CASPDAQTGDYTF
CDR3nt: TGTGCCAGCCCCGACGCACAGACGGGCGACTACACCTTC

abundance: NA
len: 13
j_gene: TRBJ1-1
v_gene: TRBV7-9
d_gene: NA
CDR3aa: CASSPTVDTEAFF
CDR3nt: TGTGCCAGCAGCCCTACCGTTGACACTGAAGCTTTCTTT

abundance: few
len: 14
j_gene: TRBJ1-2
v_gene: TRBV11-2
d_gene: NA
CDR3aa: CASSPRMMGDGYTF
CDR3nt: TGTGCCAGCAGCCCCCGAATGATGGGTGATGGCTACACCTTC

abundance: NA
len: 20
j_gene: TRBJ2-3
v_gene: TRBV4-3
d_gene: NA
CDR3aa: CASSQERGSGRITSTDTQYF
CDR3nt: TGCGCCAGCAGCCAAGAAAGGGGTAGCGGTAGAATAACTAGCACAGATACGCAGTATTTT

abundance: NA
len: 13
j_gene: TRBJ1-2
v_gene: TRBV7-8
d_gene: NA
CDR3aa: CASSSGQNYGYTF
CDR3nt: TGTGCCAGCAGCTCCGGACAGAACTATGGCTACACCTTC

abundance: once
len: 12
j_gene: TRBJ2-5
v_gene: TRBV29-1
d_gene: NA
CDR3aa: CSLRDGGETQYF
CDR3nt: TGCAGCCTCCGGGACGGGGGAGAGACCCAGTACTTC

abundance: NA
len: 13
j_gene: TRBJ1-1
v_gene: TRBV7-2
d_gene: NA
CDR3aa: CASSLWGWTEAFF
CDR3nt: TGTGCCAGCAGCTTGTGGGGGTGGACTGAAGCTTTCTTT

abundance: once
len: 15
j_gene: TRBJ1-6
v_gene: TRBV5-1
d_gene: NA
CDR3aa: CASSLGITGNSPLHF
CDR3nt: TGCGCCAGCAGCTTGGGGATCACAGGGAACTCACCCCTCCACTTT

abundance: NA
len: 15
j_gene: TRBJ1-6
v_gene: TRBV6-5
d_gene: NA
CDR3aa: CASSYSKGESSPLHF
CDR3nt: TGTGCCAGCAGTTACTCGAAAGGGGAGAGCTCACCCCTCCACTTT

abundance: few
len: 14
j_gene: TRBJ2-3
v_gene: TRBV6-1
d_gene: NA
CDR3aa: CASIRGSGTDTQYF
CDR3nt: TGTGCCAGCATAAGGGGCTCAGGCACAGATACGCAGTATTTT

abundance: NA
len: 13
j_gene: TRBJ1-2
v_gene: TRBV29-1
d_gene: TRBD1
CDR3aa: CSVVGQGVGGYTF
CDR3nt: TGCAGCGTTGTTGGGCAGGGGGTAGGCGGCTACACCTTC

abundance: NA
len: 14
j_gene: TRBJ1-4
v_gene: TRBV5-1
d_gene: TRBD1
CDR3aa: CASAQGQGGEKLFF
CDR3nt: TGCGCCAGCGCCCAGGGACAGGGGGGAGAAAAACTGTTTTTT

abundance: NA
len: 16
j_gene: TRBJ2-3
v_gene: TRBV6-5
d_gene: NA
CDR3aa: CASSLQGLSFTDTQYF
CDR3nt: TGTGCCAGCAGTTTACAGGGATTGAGTTTTACAGATACGCAGTATTTT

abundance: NA
len: 15
j_gene: TRBJ1-2
v_gene: TRBV6-6
d_gene: NA
CDR3aa: CASSYSKAANYGYTF
CDR3nt: TGTGCCAGCAGTTACTCGAAAGCGGCTAACTATGGCTACACCTTC

abundance: NA
len: 15
j_gene: TRBJ2-6
v_gene: TRBV11-1
d_gene: NA
CDR3aa: CASSYQAPGANVLTF
CDR3nt: TGTGCCAGCAGCTATCAGGCTCCTGGGGCCAACGTCCTGACTTTC

abundance: NA
len: 15
j_gene: TRBJ2-1
v_gene: TRBV30
d_gene: TRBD2
CDR3aa: CAWTPSGGAYNEQFF
CDR3nt: TGTGCCTGGACTCCCAGCGGGGGGGCCTATAATGAGCAGTTCTTC

abundance: NA
len: 13
j_gene: TRBJ2-3
v_gene: TRBV23-1
d_gene: NA
CDR3aa: CASSQRVTDTQYF
CDR3nt: TGCGCCAGCAGTCAAAGGGTCACAGATACGCAGTATTTT

abundance: NA
len: 12
j_gene: TRBJ2-3
v_gene: TRBV2
d_gene: NA
CDR3aa: CAIRGRTDTQYF
CDR3nt: TGTGCCATCCGGGGGCGCACAGATACGCAGTATTTT

abundance: NA
len: 14
j_gene: TRBJ2-2
v_gene: TRBV19
d_gene: TRBD1
CDR3aa: CATRPGGNTGELFF
CDR3nt: TGTGCCACCCGTCCAGGGGGCAACACCGGGGAGCTGTTTTTT